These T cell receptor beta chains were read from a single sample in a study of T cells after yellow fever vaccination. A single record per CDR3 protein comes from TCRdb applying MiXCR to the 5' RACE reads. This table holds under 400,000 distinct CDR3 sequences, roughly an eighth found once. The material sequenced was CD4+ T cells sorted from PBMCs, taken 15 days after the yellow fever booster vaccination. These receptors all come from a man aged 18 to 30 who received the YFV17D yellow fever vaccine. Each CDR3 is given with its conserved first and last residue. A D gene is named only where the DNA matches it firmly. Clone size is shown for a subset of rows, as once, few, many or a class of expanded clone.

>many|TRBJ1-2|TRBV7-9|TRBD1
TGTGCCACACCGGGACAGGTCTATGGCTACACCTTC
CATPGQVYGYTF
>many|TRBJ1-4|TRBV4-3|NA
TGCGCCAGCAGCCAAGATGGGGGAGAAAAACTGTTTTTT
CASSQDGGEKLFF
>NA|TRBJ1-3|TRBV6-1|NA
TGTGCCAGCAGTGAAGCCGGGACAACCGGAAACACCATATATTTT
CASSEAGTTGNTIYF
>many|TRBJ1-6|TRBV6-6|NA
TGTGCCAGCAGTTTAGGACCGTCGGGGTCACCCCTCCACTTT
CASSLGPSGSPLHF
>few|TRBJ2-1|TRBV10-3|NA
TGTGCCATCAGTGGCCGAAGCTCCTACAATGAGCAGTTCTTC
CAISGRSSYNEQFF
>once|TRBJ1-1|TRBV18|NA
TGTGCCAGCTCCCGAGGAGGCCTTAACACTGAAGCTTTCTTT
CASSRGGLNTEAFF
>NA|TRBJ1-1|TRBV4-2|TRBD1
TGTGCCAGCAGCCATGCCTCCGGGACAGGGGCTATTGAAGCTTTCTTT
CASSHASGTGAIEAFF
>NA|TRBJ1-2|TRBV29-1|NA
TGCAGCGCAATGGACAGAAACTATGGCTACACCTTC
CSAMDRNYGYTF
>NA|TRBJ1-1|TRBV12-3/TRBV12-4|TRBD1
TGTGCCAGCAGTTTAGGCGACAGGGTGAGGCGGGGGAACACTGAAGCTTTCTTT
CASSLGDRVRRGNTEAFF
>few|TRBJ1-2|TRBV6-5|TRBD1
TGTGCCAGCAGTCACAGGGGGCGAGGCTACACCTTC
CASSHRGRGYTF
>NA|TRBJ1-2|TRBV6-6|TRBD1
TGTGCCAGCAGTTACGCGGGGGGGCAGGGGGCCCATGGCTACACCTTC
CASSYAGGQGAHGYTF
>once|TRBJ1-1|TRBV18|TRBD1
TGTGCCAGCTCCCCGGGGCTCAGGGGGATGACTGAAGCTTTCTTT
CASSPGLRGMTEAFF
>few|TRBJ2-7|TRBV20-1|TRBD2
TGCAGTGCCCTGAGGACTAGCGGGGACTACGAGCAGTACTTC
CSALRTSGDYEQYF
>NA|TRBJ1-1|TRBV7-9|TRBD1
TGTGCCAGCAGCTCCCCCATGACAGGGATGAACACTGAAGCTTTCTTT
CASSSPMTGMNTEAFF
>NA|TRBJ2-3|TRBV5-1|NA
TGCGCCAGCAGCACCGCATTAGGTACGCAGTATTTT
CASSTALGTQYF
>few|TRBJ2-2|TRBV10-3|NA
TGTGCCATCAGCTCTAGTTCTGCCGGGGAGCTGTTTTTT
CAISSSSAGELFF
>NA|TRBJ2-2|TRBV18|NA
TGTGCCAGCTCACCGAAGGGACAATCGAGCGCCGGGGAGCTGTTTTTT
CASSPKGQSSAGELFF
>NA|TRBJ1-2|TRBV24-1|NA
TGTGCCACCAGTGATTTCGGACAGAACTATGGCTACACCTTC
CATSDFGQNYGYTF
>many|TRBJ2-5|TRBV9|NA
TGTGCCAGCAGCCCGGGACCAGTAGAGACCCAGTACTTC
CASSPGPVETQYF
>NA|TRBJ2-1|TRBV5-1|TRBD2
TGCGCCAGCAGCCCGGGGGGGACTAGCCGTGGGCAGTTCTTC
CASSPGGTSRGQFF
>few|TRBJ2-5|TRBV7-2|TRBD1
TGTGCCAGCAGCGCAAACAGGGGGTCGGAGACCCAGTACTTC
CASSANRGSETQYF